This TCR beta chain was sequenced in a study of beta chain features in type 1 diabetes. About the study: Cell yields, age and gender were similar between patients and healthy donors.

Expressed TCRB transcripts were sequenced, since all the RNA that had been isolated was reverse transcribed. Libraries were prepared by immunoSEQ multiplex PCR; TCRdb keeps only in-frame clonotypes and omits some of them. The data hold almost 350,000 clones, with roughly 8% observed a single time. The V gene lost 5 bases and the J gene lost 9 bases, with 14 bases spanning the gap. Germline assignment: CDR1 LNHDA and CDR2 SQIVND (reference sequence). The CDR3 sequence is 13 residues long. This clone was observed a few times. The clonotype originates from a woman aged 18-29 years in good health. The chain carries TRBV19 and TRBJ2-1, with D possibly matching TRBD2 (5 bases). Sequenced: central memory CD4+ T cells from blood. CDR3 DNA: TGTGCCAGTAGTCGAGGGCCATTCAGTGAGCAGTTCTTC. As protein: CASSRGPFSEQFF.